This T cell receptor beta chain was captured in a study of blood T cells in healthy people across ages. This CDR3 is built from 15 residues. With 0 bases removed from V and 0 bases from J, the gap between germline ends came to 9 bases. Germline-derived CDR1 and CDR2 are MNHEY and SVGAGI. The authors ran a second PCR of about 6 to 11 cycles using a sample-barcoded 5' primer and a J-beta primer mix. TCRdb used MiXCR to reprocess the 5' RACE reads, holding one entry per CDR3 protein. The table lists about 1.5 million distinct CDR3 sequences, around 40% of them singletons. This clonotype was found a few times.

Sequencing input: blood. The chain joins TRBV6-5 to TRBJ2-7; D unresolved. This TCR was sampled from a woman aged 18-29 years in good health. CDR3 in DNA: TGTGCCAGCAGTTACTCGACCGCAAGCTCCTACGAGCAGTACTTC. This encodes CASSYSTASSYEQYF.